This record covers a single TCR beta chain. The antigen is undetermined. Cells sorted by CD45RO/CCR7/CD25/CD127/CD95/CD27 comprised CD4+ naive, central memory, regulatory and stem cell-like memory cells. In all sorted populations, purity surpassed 95%. CDR3 length: 16 amino acids. Trimming pared 0 bases from V and 1 base from J, leaving 11 bases between. Germline V gene sequence: CDR1 LGHNA, CDR2 YNFKEQ. The data derive from a study of beta chain features in type 1 diabetes. Overall study: There was similarity between patients and healthy donors in age, gender and cell yields.

The authors reverse transcribed all of the isolated RNA, so sequencing captured expressed TCRB transcripts. TCRdb's copy holds only in-frame clones and misses some; the assay was immunoSEQ multiplex PCR. The table lists about 230,000 clones, 9.6% of them singletons. Study observations and caveats: Type 1 diabetes patients had TCRB CDR3s that were shorter (moderately but significantly so) in all four CD4+ subsets.

The sample was naive CD4+ T cells from blood. The rearrangement uses TRBV4-2 and TRBJ2-3, with a tentative D call TRBD1 (6 bases). The sequence was collected from a woman under 30 in good health. CDR3 sequence reads: CASSQDYEGGTDTQYF. The CDR3 DNA reads as TGTGCCAGCAGCCAAGATTATGAGGGGGGCACAGATACGCAGTATTTT.